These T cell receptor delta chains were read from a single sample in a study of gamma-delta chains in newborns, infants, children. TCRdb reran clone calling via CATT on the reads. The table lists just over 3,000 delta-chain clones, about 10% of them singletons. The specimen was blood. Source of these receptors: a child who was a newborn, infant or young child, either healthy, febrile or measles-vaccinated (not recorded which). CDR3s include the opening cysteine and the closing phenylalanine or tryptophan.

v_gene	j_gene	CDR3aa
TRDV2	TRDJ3	CACDTWGIRSWDTRQMFF
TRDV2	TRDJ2	CACDILGDTAQLFF
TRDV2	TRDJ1	CACDTVGARTDKLIF
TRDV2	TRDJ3	CACDSASIWDTRQMFF
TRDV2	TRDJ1	CACDTRFSGGFYTDKLIF
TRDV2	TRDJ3	CACDTVWSSWDTRQMFF
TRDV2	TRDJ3	CACDTWASWDTRQMFF
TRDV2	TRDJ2	CACDTGGPLTAQLFF
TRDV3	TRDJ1	CAFTPGGTPDKLIF
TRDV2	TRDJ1	CACDTVGSGGQRDKLIF
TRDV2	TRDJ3	CACDTGGSWDTRQMFF
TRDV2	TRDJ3	CACDTWGPSSWDTRQMFF
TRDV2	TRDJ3	CACDTGGYYSWDTRQMFF
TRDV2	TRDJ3	CACDILGETWDTRQMFF
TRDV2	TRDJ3	CACDTLGDIWDTRQMFF
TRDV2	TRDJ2	CACDTVLGAPDLTAQLFF
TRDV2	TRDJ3	CACDTATWARSWDTRQMFF
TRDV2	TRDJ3	CACDTMPGHSSWDTRQMFF
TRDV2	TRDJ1	CACDRRYTDKLIF
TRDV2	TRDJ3	CACDTVDVGPSSWDTRQMFF
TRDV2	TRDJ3	CACDVVGYSSWDTRQMFF
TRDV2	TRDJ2	CACDTLGENLTAQLFF
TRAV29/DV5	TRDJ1	CAASSTGGLYTDKLIF
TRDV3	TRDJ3	CAFRTGGYPWDTRQMFF
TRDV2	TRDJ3	CACDTGDLSWDTRQMFF
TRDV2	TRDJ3	CACDTGLGVRSSWDTRQMFF
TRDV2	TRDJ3	CACDLWGASSWDTRQMFF
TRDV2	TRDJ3	CACDTDSTGGSSWDTRQMFF
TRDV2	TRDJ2	CACDTWGYTQLFF
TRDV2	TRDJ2	CACRVLYLTAQLFF
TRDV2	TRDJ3	CACDTLGPDSWDTRQMFF
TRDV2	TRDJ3	CACDPVMGEPWDTRQMFF
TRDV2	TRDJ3	CACDTGTGVPSSWDTRQMFF
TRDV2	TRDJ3	CACEPILLGETWDTRQMFF
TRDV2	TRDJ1	CAWVLGDKLIF
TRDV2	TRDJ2	CACDTGGYAAQLFF
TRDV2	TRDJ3	CACDVLGDFWDTRQMFF
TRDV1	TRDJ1	CALGEDPSTGGPPYTDKLIF
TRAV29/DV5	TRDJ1	CAARLANSWTGDVRRREYTDKLIF
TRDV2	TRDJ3	CACDTGGPLSSWDTRQMFF
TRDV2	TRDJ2	CACDTWGTAQLFF
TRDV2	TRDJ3	CACDILGASSWDTRQMFF
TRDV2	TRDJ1	CACDILGIETDKLIF
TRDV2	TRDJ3	CACDTGYSWDTRQMFF
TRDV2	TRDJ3	CACDTVDEWGTDSWGTRRMFF
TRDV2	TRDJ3	CACDTPLTGGYASWDTRQMFF
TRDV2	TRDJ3	CACDTLDLSSWDTRQMFF
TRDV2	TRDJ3	CACDTWGTRSWDTRQMFF
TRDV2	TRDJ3	CACDKVLGDSSWDTRQMFF
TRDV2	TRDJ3	CACDIRSTGGYSSWGARQMFF
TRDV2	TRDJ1	CACDRGYTDKLIF
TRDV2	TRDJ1	CACDTHHRGIHKLIF
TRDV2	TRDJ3	CACDTGRTSSWDTRQMFF
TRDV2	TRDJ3	CACDPGDFSSWDTRQMFF
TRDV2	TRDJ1	CACDKSTGGYADKLIF